This paragraph reports one TCR beta chain. This specimen comes from a study of blood T cell repertoires in COVID-19. On the study more broadly: Acute and convalescent COVID-19 specimens originated in the United States, Italy and Spain. PBMCs, B-cell-depleted T cells, or T cells were the source of the cDNA or gDNA that made up the material.

There are 13 residues in the CDR3. The V end lost 0 bases, the J end lost 5 bases, and 8 bases lay between the germline ends. Germline V gene sequence: CDR1 SGHDT, CDR2 YYEEEE. In the source study's methods: Reference gene primer amplification gave nucleated cell count estimates. The protocol was immunoSEQ multiplex PCR, while the TCRdb copy is restricted to in-frame clones and leaves out a portion. The V and J calls and clone size are taken from that table; D and trimming were inferred from the DNA. The sample records 220,000 or so clones, about 85% being singletons. This TCR came from a man in his fifties or sixties who had recovered from COVID-19. The genes are TRBV5-6 and TRBJ1-2, with unresolved D. Sequenced sample: peripheral blood. The CDR3 DNA sequence: TGTGCCAGCAGCTTGGTGCAGAATTATGGCTACACCTTC. This sequence encodes CASSLVQNYGYTF.